This entry lists 32 T cell receptor beta chains sequenced from one sample in a study of control samples from healthy donors and cancer patients (dated by TCRdb to about 2020). The library was made by the immunoSEQ multiplex PCR assay. TCRdb's version of the immuneACCESS table is confined to in-frame rearrangements and falls short of the full clone set. An unresolved V gene accounts for under half of the shortfall where checked; the remainder is of unknown origin. The table for this sample lists 70,000 to 75,000 clones; less than 95% of them were counted only once. Approximately 2.5% of the sample is taken by the ten largest. The sample comprised blood. The receptor source for this set is a woman aged 25 to 39 in good health.

The chain has TRBV4-1 and TRBJ1-1; D ambiguous. Trimming stripped 1 base from V and 0 bases from J, with 6 bases between. The CDR3 has 14 amino acids. CDR1 and CDR2 from the germline V gene are MGHRA and YSYEKL. This CDR3 is CASSQGAVNTEAFF. Here the CDR3 DNA reads TGCGCCAGCAGCCAAGGGGCGGTGAACACTGAAGCTTTCTTT.

The chain has TRBV11-2 and TRBJ2-7; 8 positions match TRBD2. With 1 base clipped from V and 2 bases from J, the junction kept 13 bases outside the gene matches. Germline V gene data show CDR1 as SGHAT and CDR2 as FQNNGV. This CDR3 is 18 amino acids long. DNA for the CDR3: TGTGCCAGCAGCTTAGGGTCCTTGCTAGCGGGTGCTGCCTACGAGCAGTACGTC. Its protein is CASSLGSLLAGAAYEQYV.

Notes on this clone: At the DNA level, this CDR3 is encoded by other sequences in the same sample as well. The chain joins TRBV27 to TRBJ1-5; no reliable D call. CDR3 length equals 12 residues. Germline CDR1 MNHEY, CDR2 SMNVEV (reference sequence). Deletions cut 6 bases from V and 4 bases from J, with 7 bases between. As DNA, the CDR3 is TGTGCCAGCAGCTTCCTAAATCAGCCCCAGCATTTT. Translating gives CASSFLNQPQHF.

This chain uses TRBV7-2 with TRBJ2-5; 7 bases are shared with TRBD2. CDR3 length: 14 amino acids. The V gene end was trimmed by 1 base and the J gene end by 4 bases; junction bases not matched to a gene: 3. Germline V lookup: CDR1 SGHTA, CDR2 FQGNSA. CDR3 nucleotides: TGTGCCAGCAGCTTAGGGCCTAGCGGAGAGACCCAGTACTTC. Translating gives CASSLGPSGETQYF.

The chain employs TRBV7-2 and TRBJ1-5; the match to TRBD1 covers 7 bases. The CDR3 spans 14 residues. V was pared by 3 bases and J by 3 bases, with 2 bases of the junction left unmatched. Germline values: CDR1 SGHTA, CDR2 FQGNSA. CDR3 nucleotides: TGTGCCAGCAGCTTGGGACAGAACAATCAGCCCCAGCATTTT. Its protein is CASSLGQNNQPQHF.

V gene TRBV11-2 combines with J gene TRBJ1-1; 9 bases match TRBD1. After removal of 2 bases from V and 2 bases from J, the junction contained 3 bases not matched to a gene. The germline V gene encodes CDR1 SGHAT and CDR2 FQNNGV. The CDR3 length is 15 residues. CDR3 in amino acids: CASSLTGGGNTEAFF. The CDR3 DNA reads as TGTGCCAGCAGCTTAACAGGGGGCGGAAACACTGAAGCTTTCTTT.

The CDR3: CASSRGTEGNQPQHF. The CDR3 bases are TGTGCCAGTAGTCGTGGGACGGAGGGCAATCAGCCCCAGCATTTT. The chain employs TRBV19 and TRBJ1-5, with D perhaps matching TRBD1 (5 bases). The CDR3 is made up of 15 amino acids. Germline CDR1 and CDR2: LNHDA and SQIVND (reference sequence). Trimming pared 5 bases from V and 2 bases from J, leaving 13 bases between.

The V gene is TRBV2, the J gene TRBJ2-3; 14 bases match TRBD2. V lost 5 bases, J lost 2 bases, and 6 bases stayed unmatched. CDR1 SNHLY and CDR2 FYNNEI come from the germline V gene. This CDR3 has 17 amino acids. The CDR3 DNA reads TGTGCCAGCAGTCCGGGACTAGCGGGGGCAAACACAGATACGCAGTATTTT. Its protein product is CASSPGLAGANTDTQYF.

This clone has just one count. The rearrangement links TRBV19 to TRBJ1-5; D perhaps matches TRBD1 (5 bases). V was shortened by 4 bases and J by 3 bases, with 16 bases between the two germline ends. The CDR3 runs to 16 residues. Germline-derived CDR1 and CDR2 are LNHDA and SQIVND (reference sequence). The CDR3, as DNA: TGTGCCAGTAGTAGGAGGGGCCTAGTGACCAATCAGCCCCAGCATTTT. Translating gives CASSRRGLVTNQPQHF. Looking up the rest from reference TRBV19 and TRBJ1-5 gives the full variable domain: DGGITQSPKYLFRKEGQNVTLSCEQNLNHDAMYWYRQDPGQGLRLIYYSQIVNDFQKGDIAEGYSVSREKKESFPLTVTSAQKNPTAFYLCASSRRGLVTNQPQHFGDGTRLSIL.

With respect to this clone: Germline and junction disagree at one end, which may indicate a read error. V gene TRBV7-9 combines with J gene TRBJ1-2; TRBD1 might be the D (5 bases). The V gene's germline CDR1 is SEHNR and CDR2 FQNEAQ (reference sequence). The CDR3 is made up of 14 amino acids. The CDR3 region is CVSSRNRDHYGYTF. CDR3 nucleotides: TGTGTCAGCAGCCGGAACCGGGACCACTATGGCTACACCTTC.

As for this clone: Other nucleotide sequences in the sample specify the same CDR3. CDR3: CASSQDEQGARGYTF. CDR3 in DNA: TGCGCCAGCAGCCAAGATGAGCAGGGGGCGCGAGGCTACACCTTC. The V gene is TRBV4-1, the J gene TRBJ1-2, with TRBD1 identical over 8 bases. Germline CDR1 is MGHRA and CDR2 is YSYEKL. This CDR3 comprises 15 residues. The ends lost 0 bases at V and 8 bases at J; junction bases unmatched: 8.

The V call is TRBV7-3, the J call TRBJ2-1; TRBD2 might be the D (5 bases). The CDR3 consists of 17 residues. The ends were cut back, 5 bases at V and 0 bases at J, with 17 bases in the middle. Germline V gene data show CDR1 as SGHTA and CDR2 as FQGTGA. The chain's CDR3 is CASSPKPGGSSYNEQFF. CDR3 bases: TGTGCCAGCAGCCCGAAACCCGGAGGAAGCTCCTACAATGAGCAGTTCTTC.

The rearrangement links TRBV21-1 to TRBJ1-6. TRBV21-1 is a documented pseudogene. The CDR3 loop spans 18 amino acids. CDR3 sequence reads: CASRLKDPGPTGNSPLHF. As DNA, the CDR3 is TGTGCCAGCCGCCTCAAAGACCCGGGACCAACGGGAAATTCACCCCTCCACTTT.

The V and J genes are TRBV5-1 and TRBJ2-6, with TRBD1 as a possible D gene (6 bases). Germline CDR1 and CDR2: SGHRS and YFSETQ. The length of the CDR3 is 18 residues. V lost 0 bases and J 0 bases, leaving 13 bases between the germline ends. CDR3 DNA: TGCGCCAGCAGCTTGGATGGGACATTTAACTCTGGGGCCAACGTCCTGACTTTC. Translation gives CASSLDGTFNSGANVLTF.

This chain joins TRBV5-6 and TRBJ2-1, with a tentative D call TRBD1 (6 bases). V lost 3 bases and J lost 8, with 6 bases in between. Germline CDR1 is SGHDT and CDR2 is YYEEEE. CDR3 size: 11 residues. The CDR3 bases are TGTGCCAGCAGCTACAGGGATGAGCAGTTCTTC. Translation: CASSYRDEQFF.

This sequence joins TRBV5-5 and TRBJ2-7; D could derive from TRBD1 or TRBD2 (6 bases each). The V end lost 2 bases, the J end lost 2 bases, and 11 bases lay between the germline ends. The V gene's germline CDR1 is SGHKS and CDR2 YYEKEE (reference sequence). The CDR3 has 14 amino acids. As DNA, the CDR3 is TGTGCCAGCAGCTTTACCGGGGGCCCCTACGAGCAGTACTTC. This encodes CASSFTGGPYEQYF.

The chain links TRBV7-3 to TRBJ2-3; weak D call: TRBD2 (6 bases). Germline CDR1 reads SGHTA; CDR2 reads FQGTGA. V gave up 5 bases and J gave up 2 bases, with 11 bases separating them. The CDR3 is made up of 14 amino acids. The CDR3, as DNA: TGTGCCAGCAGCCCCGGGACTTTCACAGATACGCAGTATTTT. This translates into CASSPGTFTDTQYF. The complete variable domain, with remaining parts taken from reference TRBV7-3 and TRBJ2-3, reads GAGVSQTPSNKVTEKGKYVELRCDPISGHTALYWYRQSLGQGPEFLIYFQGTGAADDSGLPNDRFFAVRPEGSVSTLKIQRTERGDSAVYLCASSPGTFTDTQYFGPGTRLTVL.

V and J are TRBV5-8 and TRBJ1-5; D possibly corresponds to TRBD1 (5 bases). V was trimmed by 4 bases and J by 10 bases, leaving 21 bases between them. From germline, CDR1 is SGHTS and CDR2 YDEGEE. CDR3 length equals 15 residues. The chain's CDR3 is CASSQMVGVAGPQHF. The CDR3, as DNA: TGTGCCAGCAGCCAGATGGTAGGGGTTGCGGGCCCCCAGCATTTT.

V and J are TRBV12-3 or TRBV12-4 and TRBJ1-1; the D is unclear. Trimming removed 2 bases at V and 8 bases at J, with 9 bases between. The CDR3 length is 12 residues. Written as DNA, the CDR3 is TGTGCCAGCAGTTTAAAGGCAGTCGAAGCTTTCTTT. It yields the protein CASSLKAVEAFF.

The chain combines TRBV28 with TRBJ1-1; the match to TRBD1 covers 8 bases. From germline, CDR1 is MDHEN and CDR2 SYDVKM. The CDR3 has 12 residues. After removal of 8 bases from V and 5 bases from J, the junction contained 4 bases not matched to a gene. The CDR3 reads CASRRTGTEAFF. The DNA of the CDR3 is TGTGCCAGCCGCCGGACAGGGACTGAAGCTTTCTTT. Variable domain in full (rest from reference TRBV28 and TRBJ1-1): DVKVTQSSRYLVKRTGEKVFLECVQDMDHENMFWYRQDPGLGLRLIYFSYDVKMKEKGDIPEGYSVSREKKERFSLILESASTNQTSMYLCASRRTGTEAFFGQGTRLTVV.

This chain connects TRBV7-3 to TRBJ1-1; D is perhaps TRBD1 (5 bases). CDR1 is SGHTA, CDR2 FQGTGA, per germline. The V gene lost 6 bases and the J gene lost 4 bases, with 9 bases spanning the gap. This CDR3 contains 12 residues. The DNA of the CDR3 is TGTGCCAGCAGTTCGGGGGGCACTGAAGCTTTCTTT. Its translation is CASSSGGTEAFF.

V usage is TRBV5-1 and J usage is TRBJ2-3, with D possibly TRBD2 on 5 matching bases. V was pared by 4 bases and J by 2 bases, with 14 bases between. The CDR3 length is 15 residues. Germline CDR1 and CDR2: SGHRS and YFSETQ. The CDR3 is CASSKVGVTTDTQYF. DNA for the CDR3: TGCGCCAGCAGCAAAGTCGGGGTTACCACAGATACGCAGTATTTT.

The J gene is TRBJ2-5, the V gene TRBV11-3, with 7 nucleotides matching TRBD1. The germline V gene encodes CDR1 SGHNT and CDR2 YENEEA. V shed 4 bases, J shed 4 bases, and the junction held 0 bases outside the gene matches. This CDR3 is built from 12 residues. DNA for the CDR3: TGTGCCAGCAGCTACAGGGGAGAGACCCAGTACTTC. Amino acid sequence: CASSYRGETQYF. Full variable domain (remainder filled in from reference TRBV11-3 and TRBJ2-5): EAGVVQSPRYKIIEKKQPVAFWCNPISGHNTLYWYLQNLGQGPELLIRYENEEAVDDSQLPKDRFSAERLKGVDSTLKIQPAELGDSAVYLCASSYRGETQYFGPGTRLLVL.

This clone was seen a single time. The CDR3 nucleotides read TGTGCCAGTAGGACTAGCGGGGGAATCGCAGATACGCAGTATTTT. Amino acids: CASRTSGGIADTQYF. This chain links TRBV19 with TRBJ2-3; 12 nucleotides match TRBD2. The CDR3 is made up of 15 amino acids. The junction had 5 bases not matched to a gene; V was cut back by 6 bases and J by 4 bases. CDR1 and CDR2 from the germline V gene are LNHDA and SQIVND (reference sequence).

V and J are TRBV19 and TRBJ2-2; D is perhaps TRBD2 (6 bases). V was cut by 5 bases and J by 6 bases, with 10 bases left in between. The germline V gene encodes CDR1 LNHDA and CDR2 SQIVND (reference sequence). This CDR3 region has 13 residues. CDR3 nucleotides: TGTGCCAGTAGTGGGGAGGTATCCGGGGAGCTGTTTTTT. The encoded protein is CASSGEVSGELFF.

The rearrangement links TRBV19 to TRBJ1-1; no clear D gene. The V gene's germline CDR1 is LNHDA and CDR2 SQIVND (reference sequence). This CDR3 spans 13 amino acids. The V gene lost 6 bases and the J gene lost 0 bases, with 8 bases spanning the gap. CDR3 nucleotide sequence: TGTGCCAGTAGATCTACTCTGAACACTGAAGCTTTCTTT. This gives the protein CASRSTLNTEAFF.

The J gene is TRBJ1-6, the V gene TRBV3-1 (or the pseudogene TRBV3-2); the D gene is possibly TRBD1 (5 bases). Germline loops: CDR1 LGHDT, CDR2 YNNKEL (reference sequence). Trimming took off 4 bases at V and 8 bases at J, with 12 bases between the two ends. This CDR3 has 14 amino acids. In DNA form, the CDR3 reads TGTGCCAGCAGCCTGGGCCGGGGGTATTCACCCCTCCACTTT. Protein product: CASSLGRGYSPLHF.

The V call is TRBV4-2, the J call TRBJ2-4; no clear D. The CDR3 contains 11 residues. V lost 8 bases, J lost 5 bases, and 7 bases lay in between. Germline CDR1 reads LGHNA; CDR2 reads YNFKEQ. For the CDR3, the DNA is TGTGCCAGCCGTATAGAAAACATTCAGTACTTC. It is translated as CASRIENIQYF.

This chain links TRBV7-3 with TRBJ2-1; D is tentatively TRBD1 or TRBD2 (6 bases each). This CDR3 region has 18 residues. The germline V gene has CDR1 SGHTA and CDR2 FQGTGA. The V end lost 0 bases, the J end lost 6 bases, and 21 bases lay between the germline ends. In nucleotides, the CDR3 is TGTGCCAGCAGCTTAACGGGTCTCCCACAGGGAGGTAGCAATGAGCAGTTCTTC. It yields the protein CASSLTGLPQGGSNEQFF.

This clone has a single count. This chain joins TRBV4-1 and TRBJ2-6; TRBD1 matches at 9 bases. This CDR3 spans 16 amino acids. The J segment lost 0 bases and the V segment lost 3 bases, leaving 0 bases of the junction unmatched. Germline lookup yields CDR1 MGHRA and CDR2 YSYEKL. The CDR3 DNA sequence: TGCGCCAGCAGCCAGACAGGGGGCTCTGGGGCCAACGTCCTGACTTTC. Translation gives CASSQTGGSGANVLTF.

J is TRBJ1-2 and V is TRBV7-9; TRBD1 agrees at 7 bases. Germline CDR1 reads SEHNR; CDR2 reads FQNEAQ (reference sequence). V gave up 2 bases and J gave up 12 bases; unmatched junction bases: 18. The CDR3 runs to 16 residues. CDR3 sequence reads: CASSLLRPRGPKWHTF. CDR3 sequence (DNA): TGTGCCAGCAGCTTACTTCGGCCGAGGGGGCCCAAATGGCACACCTTC.

V and J are TRBV3-1 (or the pseudogene TRBV3-2) and TRBJ1-1, with no clear D. Trimming left V 6 bases short and J 0 bases short, with 11 bases between. The CDR3 has 14 residues. Germline V gene lookup returns CDR1 LGHDT and CDR2 YNNKEL (reference sequence). The DNA for the CDR3 is TGTGCCAGCAGACCTAAAAACATGAACACTGAAGCTTTCTTT. It codes for CASRPKNMNTEAFF.